This record concerns one T cell receptor beta chain sequence. Antigen unknown. The source of the sample is a study of cytomegalovirus exposure and HLA in healthy donors. Notes on the study in general: Certain sequence variants were highly shared and formed a cluster, and this cluster was likely a sequencing artifact.

PCR was performed using 60 Vbeta and 13 Jbeta primers. Data came from immunoSEQ multiplex PCR; TCRdb stores just in-frame clones and leaves some out. The repertoire has some 96,000 clones, 77% of them found once; the top ten carry approximately 7.7%. The germline V gene has CDR1 ENHRY and CDR2 SYGVKD. The CDR3 length is 14 residues. V lost 7 bases to trimming and J lost 5 bases; unmatched junction nucleotides: 10. The clonotype was recovered from a female donor in good health and CMV-seronegative. Sequenced input: PBMCs. J is TRBJ1-2 and V is TRBV10-3; 7 bases map to TRBD1. CDR3 nucleotides: TGTGCCATCACCGACACGGACAGGCGGTATGGCTACACCTTC. This encodes CAITDTDRRYGYTF.